The entry that follows covers one T cell receptor beta chain sequence. The sample originates from a study of T cell changes during pregnancy in multiple sclerosis. Assay used: immunoSEQ multiplex PCR; TCRdb lists only in-frame clones, some missing. The sample yields fewer than 85,000 clones, about 89% seen once. This receptor was obtained from a female donor with multiple sclerosis, enrolled in a pregnancy study. The sample consisted of peripheral blood, taken before pregnancy.

The CDR3 here is CASSHPGQGGWPQHF. The CDR3 DNA reads as TGCGCCAGCAGCCACCCTGGACAGGGGGGTTGGCCCCAGCATTTT. The chain recombines TRBV4-1 with TRBJ1-5, with 10 bases fitting TRBD1. The junction had 8 bases not matched to a gene; V was cut back by 3 bases and J by 9 bases. Germline CDR1 is MGHRA and CDR2 is YSYEKL. This CDR3 spans 15 amino acids.